This T cell receptor beta chain was found in a study of OX40 agonist ivuxolimab in advanced cancers. In the study overall: Dose-escalation patients suffered from hepatocellular carcinoma, melanoma, renal cell or head and neck cancer.

Overall study findings and caveats: Low levels of normalized T-cell clonal expansion also appeared in some nonresponders.

This clone occurred once. Its antigen is as yet unknown. TCRdb's table, derived via immunoSEQ multiplex PCR, lists solely in-frame clones and lacks some. In the table there are about 73,000 clones, around four fifths of which are singletons. CDR1 SGHVS and CDR2 FQNEAQ come from the germline V gene. This CDR3 comprises 13 residues. Trimming stripped 4 bases from V and 5 bases from J, with 11 bases between. Here the sequenced sample was CD4+ or CD8+ T cells sorted from blood, taken in a trial of the OX40 agonist ivuxolimab. The rearrangement uses TRBV7-8 and TRBJ1-1, with unresolved D. This clonotype was obtained from an adult with an advanced solid tumor such as melanoma, head and neck, liver or kidney cancer. In DNA, the CDR3 is TGTGCCAGCAGCTCCCGGGGTGGGACTGAAGCTTTCTTT. It yields the protein CASSSRGGTEAFF.